The sequence of this T cell receptor (beta chain) was determined in a study of cytomegalovirus exposure and HLA in healthy donors. Study at large: Clustering assigned about 79% of the roughly 370 genotyped donors to the Caucasian-associated ancestry cluster.

PCR amplification relied on 60 Vbeta primers (plus 13 Jbeta primers). Produced via immunoSEQ multiplex PCR; TCRdb's table is partial and in-frame only. In the table there are 150,000 to 200,000 clones, around 86% of which are singletons. With respect to this clone: Its antigen is undetermined.

V shed 1 base and J shed 2 bases, with 14 bases lying between them. CDR1 is MDHEN, CDR2 SYDVKM, per germline. This CDR3 has 16 residues. Study-wide results and limits: The investigators catalogued 150 to 200 TCR beta chains as cytomegalovirus-associated. Being productive about 87% or about 30% of the time was typical of most TCR beta V segments in an earlier analysis. In all likelihood, a cluster of highly shared sequence variants was a sequencing artifact.

Sequenced input: PBMCs. The receptor was derived from a woman aged 45-65 years in good health and CMV-seropositive. This chain connects TRBV28 to TRBJ1-2, with D possibly being TRBD1 (6 bases). The CDR3 nucleotides read TGTGCCAGCAGTTTATTATCAGGGAGGGGGAACTATGGCTACACCTTC. This translates into CASSLLSGRGNYGYTF.